A single sample is the source of the 15 T cell receptor beta chains below, sequenced in a study of OX40 agonist ivuxolimab in advanced cancers. The library was made by the immunoSEQ multiplex PCR assay. In TCRdb, the immuneACCESS table is reduced to in-frame sequences with V and J assigned. These tables do not hold every clone; where another copy was compared, an unresolved V gene accounts for under half, and the others remain unexplained. The sample table lists tens of thousands of clones, roughly 80% of them with a count of one. Roughly 1.7% of the sample lies in the top ten. The sample here was CD4+ or CD8+ T cells sorted from blood, taken in a trial of the OX40 agonist ivuxolimab. These receptors were collected from an adult with an advanced solid tumor such as melanoma, head and neck, liver or kidney cancer.

The chain uses TRBV19 and TRBJ1-5; a possible D gene is TRBD1 (5 bases). The V gene's germline CDR1 is LNHDA and CDR2 SQIVND (reference sequence). V was pared by 7 bases and J by 3 bases, with 22 bases between. The CDR3 loop spans 17 amino acids. The CDR3 nucleotides are TGTGCCAGTACCGCCTCGACAGAACTTAGGCTCAATCAGCCCCAGCATTTT. Its protein product is CASTASTELRLNQPQHF.

This clone was detected only once. Written as DNA, the CDR3 is TGTGCCAGCAGCTTAGACCCCAAGGAGGAGACCCAGTACTTC. Residues: CASSLDPKEETQYF. V and J are TRBV7-2 and TRBJ2-5, with D uncertain. This CDR3 spans 14 amino acids. V lost 1 base and J lost 5, with 11 bases in between. CDR1 is SGHTA and CDR2 is FQGNSA in the germline V gene.

The V and J genes are TRBV28 and TRBJ1-2; D not resolved. Germline CDR1 reads MDHEN; CDR2 reads SYDVKM. The CDR3 contains 13 residues. The germline V and J ends were trimmed by 6 bases and 0 bases, with 8 bases remaining between them. The CDR3 is CASSPPSNYGYTF. The CDR3 coding sequence is TGTGCCAGCAGCCCACCTTCTAACTATGGCTACACCTTC.

CDR3 bases: TGTGCCAGCAGTCCAGGGGATAGCACAGATACGCAGTATTTT. The encoded protein is CASSPGDSTDTQYF. This chain uses TRBV27 with TRBJ2-3; a weak D match, TRBD1 (6 bases). Trimming shortened V by 5 bases and J by 0 bases, and 9 bases separated the two germline ends. Germline CDR1 and CDR2: MNHEY and SMNVEV (reference sequence). This CDR3 spans 14 amino acids.

The CDR3 loop is CASSLQGQGRQPQHF. For the CDR3, the DNA is TGTGCCAGCAGCTTGCAGGGACAGGGTAGACAGCCCCAGCATTTT. The chain recombines TRBV5-6 with TRBJ1-5, with 9 bases that match TRBD1. The V gene's germline CDR1 is SGHDT and CDR2 YYEEEE. V lost 1 base to trimming and J lost 7 bases; unmatched junction nucleotides: 6. The CDR3 is made up of 15 amino acids.

The rearrangement uses TRBV5-1 and TRBJ2-5; D unresolved. CDR1 and CDR2 (germline): SGHRS, YFSETQ. Trimming stripped 4 bases from V and 8 bases from J, with 9 bases between. This CDR3 spans 11 amino acids. The chain's CDR3 is CASSRTGTQYF. The DNA of the CDR3 is TGCGCCAGCAGCCGTACCGGTACCCAGTACTTC. The whole variable domain, filled in from reference TRBV5-1 and TRBJ2-5, reads KAGVTQTPRYLIKTRGQQVTLSCSPISGHRSVSWYQQTPGQGLQFLFEYFSETQRNKGNFPGRFSGRQFSNSRSEMNVSTLELGDSALYLCASSRTGTQYFGPGTRLLVL.

The chain has TRBV5-6 and TRBJ1-1; tentative D call: TRBD1 (6 bases). CDR3 length equals 15 residues. Looked up from germline, CDR1 is SGHDT and CDR2 is YYEEEE. With 3 bases removed from V and 5 bases from J, the gap between germline ends came to 17 bases. The CDR3: CASSWGPGAGTEAFF. The CDR3, as DNA: TGTGCCAGCAGCTGGGGTCCGGGGGCGGGTACTGAAGCTTTCTTT.

The rearrangement links TRBV27 to TRBJ1-6; 9 positions match TRBD1. Germline CDR1 is MNHEY and CDR2 is SMNVEV (reference sequence). The CDR3 is 14 amino acids. Trimming at V came to 5 bases and at J to 11 bases, leaving 7 bases not matched to a gene. CDR3 loop: CASSLRQGGPPLHF. The CDR3 nucleotides read TGTGCCAGCAGTCTACGACAGGGGGGTCCACCCCTCCACTTT.

V and J are TRBV5-4 and TRBJ2-1; D is perhaps TRBD2 (6 bases). With 0 bases removed from V and 5 bases from J, the gap between germline ends came to 12 bases. The CDR3 loop spans 15 amino acids. Germline CDR1 reads SGHNT; CDR2 reads YYREEE (reference sequence). CDR3 residues: CASSLAGTANNEQFF. CDR3 sequence (DNA): TGTGCCAGCAGCTTGGCCGGGACTGCGAACAATGAGCAGTTCTTC.

This chain joins TRBV20-1 and TRBJ1-2; D is uncertain. The CDR3 length is 11 residues. Between the trimmed V and J ends, which lost 3 bases and 1 base, there was a span of 3 bases. CDR1 and CDR2 (germline): DFQATT, SNEGSKA (reference sequence). CDR3 sequence (DNA): TGCAGTGCTAGTGATAACTATGGCTACACCTTC. This encodes CSASDNYGYTF.

The V gene is TRBV7-6, the J gene TRBJ2-1; D call uncertain. The V and J ends lost 1 base and 6 bases respectively, with 7 bases between them. This CDR3 spans 13 amino acids. Germline V gene data show CDR1 as SGHVS and CDR2 as FNYEAQ. CDR3 in amino acids: CASSLGVLNEQFF. The DNA for the CDR3 is TGTGCCAGCAGCTTAGGGGTACTCAATGAGCAGTTCTTC.

The chain links TRBV6-6 to TRBJ1-2; unclear D gene. Germline-derived CDR1 and CDR2 are MNHNY and SVGAGI (reference sequence). The CDR3 is 15 residues long. V was cut by 6 bases and J by 3 bases, with 17 bases left in between. CDR3 amino acids: CASRGKVTSYYGYTF. The CDR3 nucleotides are TGTGCCAGCAGGGGGAAGGTAACCAGTTACTATGGCTACACCTTC.

The chain recombines TRBV5-6 with TRBJ2-1, with TRBD2 matching 12 bases. V lost 3 bases and J lost 4; bases outside the gene matches: 2. The CDR3 extends over 15 amino acids. Germline V lookup: CDR1 SGHDT, CDR2 YYEEEE. The CDR3 region has the DNA TGTGCCAGCAGCTCGGGACTAGCGGGTTACAATGAGCAGTTCTTC. This translates into CASSSGLAGYNEQFF.

The chain joins TRBV19 to TRBJ1-5; D unclear. Germline lookup yields CDR1 LNHDA and CDR2 SQIVND (reference sequence). The CDR3 extends over 16 amino acids. Deletions cut 7 bases from V and 9 bases from J, with 25 bases between. The CDR3 DNA sequence: TGTGCCAGTAATAGGGAACACGGAGACTTGATGGCGCCCCAGCATTTT. As protein: CASNREHGDLMAPQHF.

The rearrangement joins TRBV9 to TRBJ2-3; the match to TRBD2 covers 11 bases. V was clipped by 3 bases and J by 0 bases; unmatched bases: 9. Per the germline V gene, CDR1 is SGDLS and CDR2 is YYNGEE. The CDR3 sequence is 18 residues long. CDR3 region: CASSGRGSGRASTDTQYF. CDR3 nucleotide sequence: TGTGCCAGCAGCGGAAGAGGTAGCGGGAGGGCTAGCACAGATACGCAGTATTTT. The variable domain in full, with the rest retrieved from reference TRBV9 and TRBJ2-3, is DSGVTQTPKHLITATGQRVTLRCSPRSGDLSVYWYQQSLDQGLQFLIQYYNGEERAKGNILERFSAQQFPDLHSELNLSSLELGDSALYFCASSGRGSGRASTDTQYFGPGTRLTVL.